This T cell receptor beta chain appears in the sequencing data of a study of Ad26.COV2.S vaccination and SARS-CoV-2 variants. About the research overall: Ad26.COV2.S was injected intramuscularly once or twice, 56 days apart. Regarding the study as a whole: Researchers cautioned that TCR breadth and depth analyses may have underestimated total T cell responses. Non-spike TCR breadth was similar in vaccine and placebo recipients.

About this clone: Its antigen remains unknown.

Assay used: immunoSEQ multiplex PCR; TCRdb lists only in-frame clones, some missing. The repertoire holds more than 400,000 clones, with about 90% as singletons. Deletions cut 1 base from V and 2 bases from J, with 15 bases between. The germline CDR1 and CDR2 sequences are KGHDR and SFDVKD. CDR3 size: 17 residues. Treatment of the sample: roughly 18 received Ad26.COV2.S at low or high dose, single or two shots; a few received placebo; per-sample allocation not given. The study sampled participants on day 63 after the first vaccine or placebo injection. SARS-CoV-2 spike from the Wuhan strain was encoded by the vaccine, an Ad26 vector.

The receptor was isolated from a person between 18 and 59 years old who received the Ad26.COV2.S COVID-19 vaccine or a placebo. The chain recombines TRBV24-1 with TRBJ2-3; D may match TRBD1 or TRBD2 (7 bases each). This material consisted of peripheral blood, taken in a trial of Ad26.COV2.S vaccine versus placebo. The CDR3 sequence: CATSDLGRGPFTDTQYF. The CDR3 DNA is TGTGCCACCAGTGATTTAGGGAGGGGGCCCTTCACAGATACGCAGTATTTT.